There are a few counts of the clone carrying this T cell receptor beta chain. From germline, CDR1 is GTSNPN and CDR2 SVGIG (reference sequence). The CDR3 totals 12 residues. Trimming removed 7 bases at V and 6 bases at J, with 15 bases between. These data belong to a study of CD8 T cells in ankylosing spondylitis. With molecular barcodes, quantitative 5'-RACE was used to make the TCR beta libraries. TCRdb redid the calling of the 5' RACE reads with MiXCR, one entry per CDR3 protein. The sample carries 150,000 to 200,000 distinct CDR3 sequences, around a tenth recorded once. Sequencing was carried out using blood, either unsorted or a sorted T cell fraction (not recorded which). This clonotype originated in a female donor with ankylosing spondylitis or in good health (not recorded which). This chain joins TRBV30 and TRBJ1-1; TRBD1 might be the D (6 bases). In DNA, the CDR3 is TGTGCCTACAACCAGGGGTTGGCTGAAGCTTTCTTT. Protein sequence: CAYNQGLAEAFF.